These 9 T cell receptor beta chains were all obtained from the same sample, sequenced in a study of T cells after posttransplantation cyclophosphamide. TCRdb's copy holds only in-frame clones and misses some; the assay was immunoSEQ multiplex PCR. The sample consists of about 18,000 clones, roughly 83% of them appearing once. The source material was memory CD4+ T cells sorted from blood. Source of these receptors: a man aged 25 to 40 in good health and a related stem cell transplant donor.

This sequence joins TRBV19 and TRBJ2-2; unclear D gene. This CDR3 spans 15 amino acids. V was cut by 8 bases and J by 6 bases, with 19 bases left in between. Germline V gives CDR1 LNHDA, CDR2 SQIVND (reference sequence). CDR3 sequence (DNA): TGTGCCAGTTTCCGGGTCCTGGCGAATTCCGGGGAGCTGTTTTTT. As protein: CASFRVLANSGELFF.

This sequence joins TRBV5-1 and TRBJ2-5, with TRBD2 matching over 8 bases. This CDR3 has 20 amino acids. J was trimmed by 5 bases and V by 1 base; bases with no gene match: 22. Germline V lookup: CDR1 SGHRS, CDR2 YFSETQ. This CDR3 reads CASSLKGYGRTSLSLETQYF. CDR3 sequence (DNA): TGCGCCAGCAGCTTGAAGGGGTACGGGAGGACTAGCTTGTCTTTGGAGACCCAGTACTTC.

This clone was counted a few times. The CDR3 protein is CAINLMDASGTGELFF. CDR3 sequence (DNA): TGTGCCATCAACTTAATGGACGCGTCAGGGACCGGGGAGCTGTTTTTT. The chain couples TRBV10-3 to TRBJ2-2; a possible D gene is TRBD1 (5 bases). The CDR3 spans 16 residues. Trimming removed 7 bases from V and 5 bases from J, with 20 bases in between. Looked up from germline, CDR1 is ENHRY and CDR2 is SYGVKD.

J is TRBJ2-2 and V is TRBV2, with D maybe TRBD2 (6 bases). From germline, CDR1 is SNHLY and CDR2 FYNNEI. The CDR3 loop spans 17 amino acids. Trimming took 1 base from V and 4 from J, leaving 16 bases between them. CDR3 residues: CASSEGPGDPGTGELFF. Here the CDR3 DNA reads TGTGCCAGCAGTGAAGGACCGGGGGATCCGGGCACCGGGGAGCTGTTTTTT.

The CDR3 protein is CASSSKNEQFF. The CDR3 DNA reads TGTGCCAGCAGCTCTAAGAATGAGCAGTTCTTC. The J gene is TRBJ2-1, the V gene TRBV7-3, with D unresolved. Trimming cost V 4 bases and J 7 bases, with 5 bases left between them. Germline V gene lookup returns CDR1 SGHTA and CDR2 FQGTGA. The CDR3 extends over 11 amino acids.

Details on this clone: Sequence at one end of the junction differs from germline and may be a read error. The chain couples TRBV9 to TRBJ2-7, with 8 bases matching TRBD2. Per germline, CDR1 SGDLS and CDR2 YYNGEE. This CDR3 contains 14 residues. CDR3 region: CASSGRTSSHEQYF. The DNA for the CDR3 is TGTGCCAGCAGCGGGCGGACTAGCTCCCACGAGCAGTACTTC.

The CDR3 coding sequence is TGTGCCATCAGCCCTCCCGGACAGGGAGACACTGAAGCTTTCTTT. It yields the protein CAISPPGQGDTEAFF. The chain couples TRBV10-3 to TRBJ1-1; 8 bases fit TRBD1. V shed 6 bases and J 3 bases; nucleotides not matched to a gene: 9. The CDR3 contains 15 residues. Germline V lookup: CDR1 ENHRY, CDR2 SYGVKD.

The genes are TRBV7-3 and TRBJ2-5, with 8 bases fitting TRBD2. This CDR3 spans 13 amino acids. V lost 4 bases, J lost 4 bases, and 2 bases stayed unmatched. Germline CDR1 reads SGHTA; CDR2 reads FQGTGA. CDR3 sequence: CASSYSGRETQYF. The CDR3 nucleotides are TGTGCCAGCAGCTACAGCGGGAGAGAGACCCAGTACTTC.

V gene TRBV6-1 combines with J gene TRBJ2-1; 7 bases fit TRBD2. The J segment lost 2 bases and the V segment lost 4 bases, leaving 5 bases of the junction unmatched. CDR3 size: 15 residues. Per germline, CDR1 MNHNS and CDR2 SASEGT. The CDR3 DNA reads TGTGCCAGCAGTGCCGGACTAGGGCCCTACAATGAGCAGTTCTTC. Translated: CASSAGLGPYNEQFF.